The 12 T cell receptor beta chains below were found in one sample sequenced in a study of a mutant IDH1 vaccine in newly diagnosed glioma. Clones were read by immunoSEQ multiplex PCR, and TCRdb kept only the in-frame ones, dropping some. The sample lists approximately 50,000 clones; over 80% were seen once. These receptors are not linked to any known antigen. Described time point: week 23, last vaccination. The investigators gave 300 ug of mutant IDH1 20-mer peptide in each vaccine dose, together with topical imiquimod. The sequencing here drew on PBMCs, taken from a glioma patient whose treatment included an IDH1 peptide vaccine. All receptors derive from a middle-aged man with glioma.

CDR3 amino acids: CASSPGREKLFF. The CDR3 nucleotides read TGTGCCAGCAGTCCGGGCCGTGAAAAACTGTTTTTT. The chain couples TRBV21-1 to TRBJ1-4. TRBV21-1 is designated a pseudogene. The CDR3 runs 12 residues.

The V and J genes are TRBV25-1 and TRBJ1-2; D may be TRBD1 (5 bases). The CDR3 has 16 residues. Germline CDR1 MGHDK, CDR2 SYGVNS. With 2 bases removed from V and 4 bases from J, the gap between germline ends came to 17 bases. CDR3 nucleotides: TGTGCCAGCAGTGAACCAGGGACCATCCCCGCCTATGGCTACACCTTC. Encoded protein: CASSEPGTIPAYGYTF.

The chain couples TRBV10-2 to TRBJ2-7; 8 bases agree with TRBD2. V gave up 6 bases and J gave up 4 bases; unmatched junction bases: 8. The CDR3 has 14 residues. Germline V gives CDR1 WSHSY, CDR2 SAAADI. The CDR3 DNA is TGCGCCAGCAGCCCCCCGGGACTAGGTTACGAGCAGTACTTC. This encodes CASSPPGLGYEQYF.

This clone was detected only once. The chain has TRBV27 and TRBJ2-3; 7 bases line up with TRBD1. This CDR3 spans 15 amino acids. The germline gives CDR1 MNHEY, CDR2 SMNVEV (reference sequence). The V and J ends lost 1 base and 4 bases, in that order; junction bases with no gene match: 5. The DNA for the CDR3 is TGTGCCAGCAGTTTATTTGAGGGGGCTGCAGATACGCAGTATTTT. Translated, it gives CASSLFEGAADTQYF.

The gene calls are TRBV7-8 and TRBJ2-7; no clear D gene. This CDR3 spans 14 amino acids. V was trimmed by 5 bases and J by 2 bases, leaving 13 bases between them. Germline V gene sequence: CDR1 SGHVS, CDR2 FQNEAQ. For the CDR3, the DNA is TGTGCCAGCAGCCCAACGGGCCAAACCTACGAGCAGTACTTC. Protein product: CASSPTGQTYEQYF.

The chain has TRBV2 and TRBJ2-1; a possible D gene is TRBD1 (5 bases). This CDR3 spans 14 amino acids. V was shortened by 3 bases and J by 4 bases, with 10 bases between the two germline ends. Germline V gene data show CDR1 as SNHLY and CDR2 as FYNNEI. The DNA of the CDR3 is TGTGCCAGCAGTGACTTTCCAGGGTACAATGAGCAGTTCTTC. This gives the protein CASSDFPGYNEQFF.

The chain carries TRBV6-5 and TRBJ2-3, with TRBD2 matching 9 bases. The V and J ends lost 4 bases and 6 bases, in that order; junction bases with no gene match: 5. This CDR3 region has 14 residues. Germline lookup yields CDR1 MNHEY and CDR2 SVGAGI. This CDR3 reads CASSSAGGWDTQYF. In nucleotides, the CDR3 is TGTGCCAGCAGTTCAGCGGGAGGTTGGGATACGCAGTATTTT.

The V call is TRBV2, the J call TRBJ1-1; 9 bases line up with TRBD1. Germline V gives CDR1 SNHLY, CDR2 FYNNEI. V was clipped by 3 bases and J by 1 base; unmatched bases: 6. CDR3 length equals 16 residues. CDR3 residues: CASSEVQGAGNTEAFF. The CDR3 nucleotides are TGTGCCAGCAGTGAGGTACAGGGGGCTGGGAACACTGAAGCTTTCTTT.

The chain carries TRBV2 and TRBJ2-1; TRBD1 might be the D (7 bases). CDR1 is SNHLY, CDR2 FYNNEI, per germline. V was trimmed by 5 bases and J by 4 bases, leaving 12 bases between them. The CDR3 has 14 amino acids. The CDR3 DNA is TGTGCCAGCAGTAGGACAGGACTATACAATGAGCAGTTCTTC. Its protein product is CASSRTGLYNEQFF.

The chain's CDR3 is CASSILGSGEQFF. CDR3 coding DNA: TGTGCCAGTAGTATACTGGGCTCGGGTGAGCAGTTCTTC. The V call is TRBV19, the J call TRBJ2-1; D is undetermined. Germline CDR1 LNHDA, CDR2 SQIVND (reference sequence). CDR3 size: 13 residues. Trimming stripped 2 bases from V and 9 bases from J, with 11 bases between.

This clone was observed a handful of times. Other nucleotide sequences in the sample specify the same CDR3. The gene calls are TRBV13 and TRBJ2-7; D call uncertain. Trimming stripped 5 bases from V and 2 bases from J, with 10 bases between. The V gene's germline CDR1 is PRHDT and CDR2 FYEKMQ (reference sequence). The CDR3 is 13 residues long. CDR3 DNA sequence: TGTGCCAGCAGCCCCCCCGGTCCCTACGAGCAGTACTTC. This encodes CASSPPGPYEQYF.

The V gene is TRBV10-3, the J gene TRBJ1-1; D gene unclear. Trimming left V 5 bases short and J 2 bases short, with 6 bases between. The germline V gene encodes CDR1 ENHRY and CDR2 SYGVKD. The CDR3 is 12 residues long. This CDR3 reads CAISPDNTEAFF. Written as DNA, the CDR3 is TGTGCCATCAGTCCGGACAACACTGAAGCTTTCTTT.